Shown below are 2 T cell receptor beta chains from a single sample sequenced in a study of T cells in Graves' hyperthyroidism and ophthalmopathy. TCR beta CDR3 region amplification was performed from RNA transcripts. The HTBI primer set served for first-round RT-PCR of the TCR CDR3. TCRdb fed the multiplex PCR reads into MiXCR, producing one record per CDR3 protein. The repertoire holds about 180,000 distinct CDR3 sequences, with over 15% as singletons. The specimen was blood. The receptors stem from a woman aged 45-59 years with Graves' hyperthyroidism.

This clonotype was detected many times. This chain uses TRBV28 with TRBJ2-7; D remains ambiguous. CDR3 length: 11 residues. From germline, CDR1 is MDHEN and CDR2 SYDVKM. Trimming removed 7 bases at V and 1 base at J, with 5 bases between. DNA for the CDR3: TGTGCCAGCATCGATTCCTACGAGCAGTACTTC. Translation gives CASIDSYEQYF.

This clonotype has a count of ten or more. The gene calls are TRBV3-1 and TRBJ2-3; D ambiguous. CDR1 is LGHDT and CDR2 is YNNKEL in the germline V gene (reference sequence). V was cut by 1 base and J by 2 bases, with 10 bases left in between. The CDR3 spans 15 residues. CDR3 coding DNA: TGTGCCAGCAGCCAAGCGGGTTCTTTCACAGATACGCAGTATTTT. It encodes CASSQAGSFTDTQYF.